The 27 T cell receptor beta chains given below trace back to one sample, sequenced in a study of beta chain features in type 1 diabetes (dated by TCRdb to between 2018 and 2020). Library method: the immunoSEQ multiplex PCR assay. The entire amount of isolated RNA was reverse transcribed using the High Capacity cDNA Reverse Transcription Kit, so the sequenced TCRB transcripts were expressed ones. What TCRdb holds here is the immuneACCESS table cut down to in-frame rearrangements. Part of the clones is not present; checked against another copy, under half of the missing clones reflect an unresolved V gene, and the others are unexplained. The sample table shows hundreds of thousands of clones, and approximately 15% are seen once. Together, the top ten hold roughly 0.036% of the sample. Source material: naive CD4+ T cells from blood. Read against the paper, the sample's cell subset or site label means: true naive CD4+ T cells. These TCRs come from a man aged 25-45 years in good health.

This clone was counted ten times or more. The chain uses TRBV29-1 and TRBJ1-1; no reliable D call. Germline V gives CDR1 SQVTM, CDR2 ANQGSEA. Trimming shortened V by 7 bases and J by 1 base, and 10 bases separated the two germline ends. The CDR3 has 12 residues. The CDR3 coding sequence is TGCAGCGCGTTGATAACGAACACTGAAGCTTTCTTT. It specifies CSALITNTEAFF.

This clone came up a few times. This CDR3 is CASSFGKDGYTF. The CDR3 DNA sequence: TGTGCCAGCAGCTTTGGGAAGGATGGCTACACCTTC. The chain uses TRBV7-9 and TRBJ1-2; D is uncertain. CDR1 is SEHNR, CDR2 FQNEAQ, per germline (reference sequence). Deletions cut 3 bases from V and 6 bases from J, with 8 bases between. The CDR3 spans 12 residues. The full variable domain, with the rest looked up from reference TRBV7-9 and TRBJ1-2, is DTGVSQNPRHKITKRGQNVTFRCDPISEHNRLYWYRQTLGQGPEFLTYFQNEAQLEKSRLLSDRFSAERPKGSFSTLEIQRTEQGDSAMYLCASSFGKDGYTFGSGTRLTVV.

The rearrangement links TRBV9 to TRBJ1-4, with TRBD1 as a possible D gene (6 bases). The V gene lost 3 bases and the J gene lost 5 bases, with 14 bases spanning the gap. The CDR3 contains 15 residues. Germline lookup yields CDR1 SGDLS and CDR2 YYNGEE. CDR3 DNA: TGTGCCAGCAGCGAACAGACAGGAGGGAATGAAAAACTGTTTTTT. Encoded protein: CASSEQTGGNEKLFF.

In this sample, this clone turned up a few times. This chain joins TRBV11-3 and TRBJ2-2; unclear D gene. From germline, CDR1 is SGHNT and CDR2 YENEEA. This CDR3 comprises 14 residues. Trimming took 4 bases from V and 3 from J, leaving 9 bases between them. The CDR3 spells CASSSIVDTGELFF. The CDR3 coding sequence is TGTGCCAGCAGCTCGATAGTCGACACCGGGGAGCTGTTTTTT. The full variable domain, completed using reference TRBV11-3 and TRBJ2-2, is EAGVVQSPRYKIIEKKQPVAFWCNPISGHNTLYWYLQNLGQGPELLIRYENEEAVDDSQLPKDRFSAERLKGVDSTLKIQPAELGDSAVYLCASSSIVDTGELFFGEGSRLTVL.

The chain joins TRBV30 to TRBJ2-3; TRBD2 agrees at 7 bases. The junction had 18 bases not matched to a gene; V was cut back by 4 bases and J by 2 bases. This CDR3 contains 18 residues. The germline CDR1 and CDR2 sequences are GTSNPN and SVGIG (reference sequence). This chain's CDR3 is CAWIVFWSGKDYTDTQYF. The CDR3 DNA is TGTGCCTGGATTGTTTTCTGGAGCGGGAAAGATTACACAGATACGCAGTATTTT.

The V and J genes are TRBV10-3 and TRBJ2-7; maybe TRBD2 (6 bases). Germline assignment: CDR1 ENHRY and CDR2 SYGVKD. Trimming cost V 2 bases and J 1 base, with 9 bases left between them. This CDR3 is 14 amino acids long. This CDR3 reads CAISEGTVSYEQYV. The CDR3 nucleotides are TGTGCCATCAGTGAGGGGACTGTGTCCTACGAGCAGTACGTC.

This clone was seen a few times. The chain couples TRBV10-3 to TRBJ1-1, with a possible D match to TRBD1 (5 bases). CDR1 and CDR2 (germline): ENHRY, SYGVKD. The CDR3 is 15 residues long. V shed 4 bases and J shed 2 bases, with 14 bases lying between them. The CDR3 coding sequence is TGTGCCATCAGTGGTTCAGGGTGGGGAAACACTGAAGCTTTCTTT. Its translation is CAISGSGWGNTEAFF.

The chain links TRBV11-2 to TRBJ2-1, with a tentative D call TRBD1 (6 bases). Trimming left V 6 bases short and J 4 bases short, with 10 bases between. Germline lookup yields CDR1 SGHAT and CDR2 FQNNGV. The CDR3 is made up of 13 amino acids. The CDR3 DNA follows: TGTGCCAGCAGATGGACAGTTTACAATGAGCAGTTCTTC. Residues: CASRWTVYNEQFF. The complete variable domain, with remaining parts taken from reference TRBV11-2 and TRBJ2-1, reads EAGVAQSPRYKIIEKRQSVAFWCNPISGHATLYWYQQILGQGPKLLIQFQNNGVVDDSQLPKDRFSAERLKGVDSTLKIQPAKLEDSAVYLCASRWTVYNEQFFGPGTRLTVL.

This clone was seen more than once but under ten times. The rearrangement joins TRBV25-1 to TRBJ2-1; 8 nucleotides line up with TRBD2. There are 15 residues in the CDR3. Germline CDR1 reads MGHDK; CDR2 reads SYGVNS. The J segment lost 2 bases and the V segment lost 3 bases, leaving 3 bases of the junction unmatched. The CDR3, as DNA: TGTGCCAGCAGTGACAGCGGGAGACCCTACAATGAGCAGTTCTTC. This translates into CASSDSGRPYNEQFF.

V is TRBV6-1 and J is TRBJ2-7; D is undetermined. This CDR3 has 14 amino acids. Trimming took 2 bases from V and 2 from J, leaving 10 bases between them. Germline CDR1 reads MNHNS; CDR2 reads SASEGT. The CDR3 bases are TGTGCCAGCAGTGAAATTGCCGAGACCTACGAGCAGTACGTC. It translates to CASSEIAETYEQYV.

The gene calls are TRBV19 and TRBJ1-1, with 8 bases fitting TRBD1. CDR1 is LNHDA, CDR2 SQIVND, per germline (reference sequence). V lost 3 bases to trimming and J lost 6 bases; unmatched junction nucleotides: 6. The CDR3 runs to 14 residues. CDR3 in amino acids: CASSIFDRGPEAFF. The CDR3 DNA reads TGTGCCAGTAGTATCTTCGACAGGGGCCCTGAAGCTTTCTTT.

This rearrangement joins TRBV19 to TRBJ2-2, with 15 bases matching TRBD2. J lost 5 bases, V lost 7 bases, and 5 bases had no gene match. The germline gives CDR1 LNHDA, CDR2 SQIVND (reference sequence). CDR3 length: 16 amino acids. CDR3 sequence reads: CASTTGTSGGTGELFF. DNA of the CDR3: TGTGCCAGTACCACCGGGACTAGCGGGGGGACCGGGGAGCTGTTTTTT.

The V and J genes are TRBV4-3 and TRBJ2-2; 9 bases are a match to TRBD2. V lost 1 base to trimming and J lost 5 bases; unmatched junction nucleotides: 5. CDR1 and CDR2 from the germline V gene are LGHNA and YSLEER. The CDR3 has 16 amino acids. The CDR3 protein is CASSQALAGFTGELFF. The CDR3 DNA reads as TGCGCCAGCAGCCAAGCGCTAGCGGGATTTACCGGGGAGCTGTTTTTT.

This clone occurred a few times. In nucleotides, the CDR3 is TGCAGCGTCGAACCGGGACAGGGGTACAATGAGCAGTTCTTC. Translating gives CSVEPGQGYNEQFF. The chain has TRBV29-1 and TRBJ2-1; 10 bases fit TRBD1. CDR1 is SQVTM, CDR2 ANQGSEA, per germline. V dropped 6 bases and J dropped 4; count of bases not matched to a gene: 6. CDR3 length: 14 residues.

The chain recombines TRBV6-6 with TRBJ2-5, with a tentative D call TRBD1 (5 bases). Germline lookup yields CDR1 MNHNY and CDR2 SVGAGI (reference sequence). The CDR3 is 16 amino acids. V was cut by 1 base and J by 2 bases, with 14 bases left in between. The CDR3 reads CASSYLGDTSQETQYF. CDR3 sequence (DNA): TGTGCCAGCAGTTACTTAGGGGATACTTCTCAAGAGACCCAGTACTTC.

A few counts support this clone. This sequence joins TRBV9 and TRBJ2-1; D is uncertain. V lost 0 bases to trimming and J lost 0 bases, with 16 bases between them. There are 18 residues in the CDR3. Germline CDR1 and CDR2: SGDLS and YYNGEE. The chain's CDR3 is CASSVDSRGRSSYNEQFF. Written as DNA, the CDR3 is TGTGCCAGCAGCGTAGATTCTCGTGGCCGGAGCTCCTACAATGAGCAGTTCTTC.

This clone was counted only a few times. The chain combines TRBV7-2 with TRBJ2-7, with TRBD2 matching over 9 bases. The V segment lost 4 bases and the J segment 7 bases; nucleotides outside the gene matches: 11. There are 15 residues in the CDR3. CDR1 and CDR2 (germline): SGHTA, FQGNSA. The CDR3 loop reads CASSSLASGVVEQYF. Written as DNA, the CDR3 is TGTGCCAGCAGCTCCCTGGCTAGCGGGGTTGTGGAGCAGTACTTC.

The chain has TRBV10-3 and TRBJ2-7; the match to TRBD2 covers 12 bases. The V segment lost 3 bases and the J segment 4 bases; nucleotides outside the gene matches: 1. Germline values: CDR1 ENHRY, CDR2 SYGVKD. The CDR3 has 14 residues. This CDR3 is CAISEGLAGYEQYV. CDR3 coding DNA: TGTGCCATCAGTGAAGGACTAGCGGGGTACGAGCAGTACGTC.

J is TRBJ2-3 and V is TRBV7-9; 13 nucleotides align to TRBD2. V shed 5 bases and J 2 bases; nucleotides not matched to a gene: 4. Germline CDR1 SEHNR, CDR2 FQNEAQ (reference sequence). The CDR3 sequence is 16 residues long. The CDR3 spells CASSIGLAGATDTQYF. The DNA of the CDR3 is TGTGCCAGCAGCATCGGACTAGCGGGAGCCACAGATACGCAGTATTTT.

This clone was observed a few times. V is TRBV7-3 and J is TRBJ2-7; D perhaps matches TRBD2 (6 bases). Germline V gene data show CDR1 as SGHTA and CDR2 as FQGTGA. V was clipped by 5 bases and J by 3 bases, with 11 bases between them. The CDR3 consists of 13 residues. The CDR3 sequence is CASSGRTVYEQYV. For the CDR3, the DNA is TGTGCCAGCAGCGGGAGGACTGTCTACGAGCAGTACGTC.

The DNA of the CDR3 is TGTGCCAGCAGCTTAGGGACGTTGAGCACAGATACGCAGTATTTT. As protein: CASSLGTLSTDTQYF. The genes are TRBV7-2 and TRBJ2-3; D gene ambiguous. Germline V gene sequence: CDR1 SGHTA, CDR2 FQGNSA. There are 15 residues in the CDR3. V lost 1 base and J lost 0, with 8 bases in between.

This clone was observed a few times. The CDR3 here is CASKVLAVSNEQFF. DNA for the CDR3: TGTGCCAGCAAAGTATTAGCGGTATCCAATGAGCAGTTCTTC. V usage is TRBV7-2 and J usage is TRBJ2-1, with D tentatively TRBD2 (6 bases). The CDR3 is 14 amino acids. The ends were cut back, 7 bases at V and 6 bases at J, with 16 bases in the middle. The V gene's germline CDR1 is SGHTA and CDR2 FQGNSA.

The V and J genes are TRBV5-1 and TRBJ1-1; no reliable D call. The CDR3 loop spans 13 amino acids. Germline values: CDR1 SGHRS, CDR2 YFSETQ. Trimming removed 7 bases from V and 1 base from J, with 11 bases in between. CDR3 DNA sequence: TGCGCCAGCGGACGGACGGAGAACACTGAAGCTTTCTTT. It yields the protein CASGRTENTEAFF.

As regards this clone: Other DNA sequences in the sample encode the same CDR3. Here the CDR3 DNA reads TGTGCCAGCAGCTTAGGCGGGAGCTCCTACAATGAGCAGTTCTTC. This translates into CASSLGGSSYNEQFF. The chain joins TRBV5-4 to TRBJ2-1; TRBD2 matches at 7 bases. The germline V gene has CDR1 SGHNT and CDR2 YYREEE (reference sequence). Trimming cost V 2 bases and J 0 bases; bases outside gene matches: 2. The CDR3 has 15 amino acids.

This clone was counted between two and nine times. The J gene is TRBJ1-2, the V gene TRBV9; tentatively, D is TRBD1 (5 bases). CDR3 length: 17 residues. V lost 0 bases to trimming and J lost 0 bases, with 15 bases between them. The germline V gene encodes CDR1 SGDLS and CDR2 YYNGEE. The CDR3 coding sequence is TGTGCCAGCAGCGTAGCTGACCGCTCGACAGCTAACTATGGCTACACCTTC. Encoded protein: CASSVADRSTANYGYTF. The whole variable domain, remainder taken from reference TRBV9 and TRBJ1-2, is DSGVTQTPKHLITATGQRVTLRCSPRSGDLSVYWYQQSLDQGLQFLIQYYNGEERAKGNILERFSAQQFPDLHSELNLSSLELGDSALYFCASSVADRSTANYGYTFGSGTRLTVV.

Points on this clone: A read error may produce the germline difference seen at one junction end. V usage is TRBV15 and J usage is TRBJ2-7; perhaps D is TRBD1 or TRBD2 (5 bases each). This CDR3 is built from 12 residues. Germline V gives CDR1 LNHNV, CDR2 YYDKDF (reference sequence). The CDR3 loop reads CATSGEVGRPYF. CDR3 DNA: TGTGCCACCAGCGGAGAGGTGGGACGTCCGTACTTC.

The chain couples TRBV15 to TRBJ1-6; TRBD1 is a possible D gene (5 bases). Trimming removed 0 bases from V and 9 bases from J, with 12 bases in between. The CDR3 length is 15 residues. CDR1 and CDR2 (germline): LNHNV, YYDKDF (reference sequence). In DNA form, the CDR3 reads TGTGCCACCAGCAGAGATCGGGACGCGAGTTCACCCCTCCACTTT. This codes for CATSRDRDASSPLHF.